These 12 T cell receptor beta chains came from one sample sequenced in a study of CXCR3-negative and CXCR3-positive naive CD8 T cells. Study findings and constraints: CXCR3-positive naive cells had more hydrophobic TRB CDR3s than CXCR3-negative naive cells.

Their antigens remain unidentified. With UMI labels, 5' RACE was used to prepare the TRB cDNA libraries. TCRdb derives one entry per CDR3 protein from the 5' RACE reads, leaving out DNA. This table lists about 130,000 distinct CDR3 sequences. Sequencing input: naive CXCR3+ CD8+ T cells from blood. Subset defined: CD45RO-CCR7+CD27+CD95- naive CD8+ T cells expressing CXCR3 (TNR3+). These receptors were taken from a human donor in good health. Some clones in this sample may be carry-over from other donors' samples.

This chain connects TRBV19 to TRBJ1-1. The CDR3 is made up of 13 amino acids. Germline V gene lookup returns CDR1 LNHDA and CDR2 SQIVND (reference sequence). The CDR3: CASSPTVVTEAFF. Looking up the rest from reference TRBV19 and TRBJ1-1 gives the full variable domain: DGGITQSPKYLFRKEGQNVTLSCEQNLNHDAMYWYRQDPGQGLRLIYYSQIVNDFQKGDIAEGYSVSREKKESFPLTVTSAQKNPTAFYLCASSPTVVTEAFFGQGTRLTVV.

The chain joins TRBV4-3 to TRBJ1-5; the D call from TCRdb, TRBD1, cannot be confirmed without DNA. This CDR3 region has 16 residues. Germline loops: CDR1 LGHNA, CDR2 YSLEER. The CDR3 is CASSQATGGVGQPQHF.

The CDR3 is CSVQGGSPEAFF. The V gene is TRBV29-1, the J gene TRBJ1-1. Germline V gene lookup returns CDR1 SQVTM and CDR2 ANQGSEA. This CDR3 is 12 amino acids long.

This chain links TRBV7-6 with TRBJ2-7; the TCRdb call, TRBD2, lacks DNA for checking. CDR1 is SGHVS and CDR2 is FNYEAQ in the germline V gene. The CDR3 consists of 14 residues. The CDR3 loop is CASSLGTSGCEQYF.

The chain has TRBV5-6 and TRBJ2-2; with no DNA, the TCRdb D assignment of TRBD1 cannot be verified. This CDR3 has 17 amino acids. Germline V gene sequence: CDR1 SGHDT, CDR2 YYEEEE. CDR3 in amino acids: CASSLAPGQPNTGELFF.

The chain carries TRBV6-4 and TRBJ2-3. The CDR3 is 13 residues long. CDR1 and CDR2 from the germline V gene are MRHNA and SNTAGT. The CDR3 here is CASSDSSEDTQYF.

V is TRBV7-9 and J is TRBJ2-3; no DNA is available, so the TRBD2 call from TCRdb remains unchecked. CDR1 and CDR2 (germline): SEHNR, FQNEAQ (reference sequence). The CDR3 consists of 16 residues. The CDR3 here is CASSLVTAGVTDTQYF.

The V and J genes are TRBV11-1 and TRBJ2-5; the TCRdb call, TRBD2, lacks DNA for checking. This CDR3 is 16 amino acids long. Germline CDR1 SGHAT, CDR2 FQDESV (reference sequence). The CDR3 spells CASSFRLAGFQETQYF.

This rearrangement joins TRBV4-1 to TRBJ2-1; the D call from TCRdb, TRBD2, cannot be confirmed without DNA. The CDR3 contains 14 residues. Germline V lookup: CDR1 MGHRA, CDR2 YSYEKL. The CDR3 sequence is CASSQLAGGNEQFF.

The chain joins TRBV4-3 to TRBJ2-7; TCRdb calls TRBD1, which cannot be checked without DNA. Germline V gene data show CDR1 as LGHNA and CDR2 as YSLEER. The CDR3 runs 18 residues. The CDR3 spells CASSQDSPDRGVSYEQYF.

The chain joins TRBV19 to TRBJ2-7; TCRdb's D call, TRBD1, is unchecked because there is no DNA. The CDR3 contains 13 residues. Germline lookup yields CDR1 LNHDA and CDR2 SQIVND (reference sequence). This CDR3 is CASSWDSRYEQYF.

The rearrangement links TRBV7-8 to TRBJ2-3; there is no DNA to check the TCRdb D call of TRBD1. The length of the CDR3 is 15 residues. Germline lookup yields CDR1 SGHVS and CDR2 FQNEAQ. The chain's CDR3 is CASSLGTEKADTQYF.